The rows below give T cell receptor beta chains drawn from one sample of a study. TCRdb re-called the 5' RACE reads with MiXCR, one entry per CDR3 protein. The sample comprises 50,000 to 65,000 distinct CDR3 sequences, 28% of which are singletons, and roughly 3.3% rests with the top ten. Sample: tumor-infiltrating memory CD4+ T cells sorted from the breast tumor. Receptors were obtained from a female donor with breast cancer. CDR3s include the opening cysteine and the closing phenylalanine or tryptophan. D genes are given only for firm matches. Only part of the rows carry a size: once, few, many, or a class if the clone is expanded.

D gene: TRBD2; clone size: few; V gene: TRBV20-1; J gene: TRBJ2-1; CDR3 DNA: TGCAGTGCCGACGGGCGGGGGGGCCGCAGCTCCTACAATGAGCAGTTCTTC; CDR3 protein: CSADGRGGRSSYNEQFF
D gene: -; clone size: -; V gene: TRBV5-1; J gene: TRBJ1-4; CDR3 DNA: TGCGCCAGCAGCTTGGTGGCAGGGTTGTGGATTTTT; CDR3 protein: CASSLVAGLWIF
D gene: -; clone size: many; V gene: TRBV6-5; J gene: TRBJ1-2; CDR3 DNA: TGTGCCAGCAGCCTGGACTGGTCGAAAGGCTACACCTTC; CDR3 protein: CASSLDWSKGYTF
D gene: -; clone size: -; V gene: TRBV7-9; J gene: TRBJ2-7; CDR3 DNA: TGTGCCAGCAACCGGGACCACAGGGACGAGCAGTACTTC; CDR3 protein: CASNRDHRDEQYF
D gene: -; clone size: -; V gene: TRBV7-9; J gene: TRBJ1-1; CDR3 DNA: TGTGCCAGCAGCTTTCACAGGGAGGTGAGCACTGAAGCTTTCTTT; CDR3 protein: CASSFHREVSTEAFF
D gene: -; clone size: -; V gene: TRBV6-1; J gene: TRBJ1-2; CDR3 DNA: TGTGCCAGCTATTTAGGGAGTGCGTCCGGGACTTATGGCTACACCTTC; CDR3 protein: CASYLGSASGTYGYTF
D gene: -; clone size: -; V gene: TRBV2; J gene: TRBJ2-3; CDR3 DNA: TGTGCCAGCACTCCGCGGAGGAACACAGATACGCAGTATTTT; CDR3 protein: CASTPRRNTDTQYF
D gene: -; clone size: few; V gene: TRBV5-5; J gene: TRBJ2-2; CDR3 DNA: TGTGCCAGCAGCTATATTAGAATCGCGAACACCGGGGAGCTGTTTTTT; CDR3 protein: CASSYIRIANTGELFF
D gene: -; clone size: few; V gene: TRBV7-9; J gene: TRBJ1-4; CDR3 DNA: TGTGCCAGCAGCCCCCCGCCGAACGAAAAACTGTTTTTT; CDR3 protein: CASSPPPNEKLFF
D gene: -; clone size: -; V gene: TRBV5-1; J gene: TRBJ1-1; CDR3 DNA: TGCGCCAGCAGCTCGGTCAACAGTATGAACACTGAAGCTTTCTTT; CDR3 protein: CASSSVNSMNTEAFF
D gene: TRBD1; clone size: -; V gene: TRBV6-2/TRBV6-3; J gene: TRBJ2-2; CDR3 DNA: TGTGCCAGCAGCCGCCGGGACAGGGGTAACACCGGGGAGCTGTTTTTT; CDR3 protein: CASSRRDRGNTGELFF
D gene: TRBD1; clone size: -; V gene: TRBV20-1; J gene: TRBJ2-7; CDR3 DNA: TGCAGTGCCCCGGGGACAGAATCCTACGAGCAGTACTTC; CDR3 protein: CSAPGTESYEQYF
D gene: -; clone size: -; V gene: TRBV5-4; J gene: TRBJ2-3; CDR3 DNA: TGTGCCAGCAGTCCGACTCTTACCCCCGGGACAACAAGCACAGAGACGCAGTATTTT; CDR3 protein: CASSPTLTPGTTSTETQYF
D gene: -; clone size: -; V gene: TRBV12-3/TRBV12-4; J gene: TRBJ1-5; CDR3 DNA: TGTGCCAGCAGCCCCGGCAGGGCTCAGCCCCAGCATTTT; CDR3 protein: CASSPGRAQPQHF
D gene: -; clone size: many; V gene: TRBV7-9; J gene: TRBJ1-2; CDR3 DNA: TGTGCCAGCAGCTTGGAAGGGCATGGCTACACCTTC; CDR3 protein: CASSLEGHGYTF
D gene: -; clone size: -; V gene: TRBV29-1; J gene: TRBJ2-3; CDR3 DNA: TGCAGCGCGGGGCTTCCTGGAGATACGCAGTATTTT; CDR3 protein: CSAGLPGDTQYF
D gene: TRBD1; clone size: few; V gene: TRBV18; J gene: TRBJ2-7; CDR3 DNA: TGTGCCAGCTCCCGACAGGGGACCAACGAGCAGTACTTC; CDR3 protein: CASSRQGTNEQYF
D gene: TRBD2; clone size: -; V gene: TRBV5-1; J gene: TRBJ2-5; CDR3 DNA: TGCGCCAGCAGTCGCGGACAATTGGGACTAGCGGGAGATGGAGAGACCCAGTACTTC; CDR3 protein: CASSRGQLGLAGDGETQYF
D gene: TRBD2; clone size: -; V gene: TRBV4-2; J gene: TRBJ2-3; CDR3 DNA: TGTGCCAGCAGCATGGGACTAGCGGGAGGGAGCACAGATACGCAGTATTTT; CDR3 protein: CASSMGLAGGSTDTQYF
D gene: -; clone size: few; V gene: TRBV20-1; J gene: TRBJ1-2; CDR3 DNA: TGCAGTGCTGAAAGGGGATCCTATGGCTACACCTTC; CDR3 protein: CSAERGSYGYTF
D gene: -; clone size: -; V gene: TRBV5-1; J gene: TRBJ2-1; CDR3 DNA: TGCGCCAGCAGCTTGGCCCGATCGTCGTATAATGAGCAGTTCTTC; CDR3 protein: CASSLARSSYNEQFF
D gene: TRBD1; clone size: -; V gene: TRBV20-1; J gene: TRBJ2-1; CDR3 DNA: TGCAGTGCTAGGGCCGGGACAGGGGCTAATGAGCAGTTCTTC; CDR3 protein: CSARAGTGANEQFF
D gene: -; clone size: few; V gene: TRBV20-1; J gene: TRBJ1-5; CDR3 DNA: TGCAGTGCTTCCGGGGGCCCCAATCAGCCCCAGCATTTT; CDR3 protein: CSASGGPNQPQHF
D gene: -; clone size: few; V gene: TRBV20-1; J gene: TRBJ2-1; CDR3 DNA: TGCAGTGCTAGAGACCCCGTCGGGCTCAATGAGCAGTTCTTC; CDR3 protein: CSARDPVGLNEQFF
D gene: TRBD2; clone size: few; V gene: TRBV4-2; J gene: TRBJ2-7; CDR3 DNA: TGTGCCAGCAGCCGGACCGGGACTAGCGACTACGAGCAGTACTTC; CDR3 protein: CASSRTGTSDYEQYF
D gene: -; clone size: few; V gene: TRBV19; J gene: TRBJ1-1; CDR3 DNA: TGTGCCAGTAGTATAGATGGGGGGAACACTGAAGCTTTCTTT; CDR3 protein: CASSIDGGNTEAFF
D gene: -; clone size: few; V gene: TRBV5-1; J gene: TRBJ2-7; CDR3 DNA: TGCGCCAGCAGCCTGAGTGGGGTTAGCGAGCAGTACTTC; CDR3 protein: CASSLSGVSEQYF
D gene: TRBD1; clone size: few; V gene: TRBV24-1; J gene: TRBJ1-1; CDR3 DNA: TGTGCCACCAGTGGGGGACAGGGGAAAGCTTTCTTT; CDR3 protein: CATSGGQGKAFF
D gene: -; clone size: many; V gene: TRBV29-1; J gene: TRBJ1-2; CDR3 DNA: TGCAGCGCCCTTCTTTTCGGCGGCTACACCTTC; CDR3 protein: CSALLFGGYTF
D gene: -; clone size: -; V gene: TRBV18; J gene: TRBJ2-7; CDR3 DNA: TGTGCCAGCTCCATAGGGAGTTACGAGCAGTACTTC; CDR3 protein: CASSIGSYEQYF
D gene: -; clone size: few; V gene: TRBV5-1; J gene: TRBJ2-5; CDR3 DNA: TGCGCCAGCAGCTTGGCCCGTTCCAGCAGGCAAGAGACCCAGTACTTC; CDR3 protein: CASSLARSSRQETQYF
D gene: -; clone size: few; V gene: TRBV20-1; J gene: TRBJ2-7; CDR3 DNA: TGCAGTGCTACTGACAGTAATAACGAGCAGTACTTC; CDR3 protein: CSATDSNNEQYF
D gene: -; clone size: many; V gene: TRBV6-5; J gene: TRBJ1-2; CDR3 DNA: TGTGCCAGCAGTGACGACGGCTATGGCTACACCTTC; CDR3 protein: CASSDDGYGYTF
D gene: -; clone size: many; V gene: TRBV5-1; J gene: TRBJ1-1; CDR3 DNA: TGCGCCAGCAGCTTTGCCCTGACAGACCCGAACACTGAAGCTTTCTTT; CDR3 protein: CASSFALTDPNTEAFF
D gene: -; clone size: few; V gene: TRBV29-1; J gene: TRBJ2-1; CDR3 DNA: TGCAGCGCATCGACGGGAAAAAGGAATGAGCAGTTCTTC; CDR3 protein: CSASTGKRNEQFF
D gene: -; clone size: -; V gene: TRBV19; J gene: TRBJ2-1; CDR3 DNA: TGTGCCAGTAGTATACAACTAGCCAATGAGCAGTTCTTC; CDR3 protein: CASSIQLANEQFF
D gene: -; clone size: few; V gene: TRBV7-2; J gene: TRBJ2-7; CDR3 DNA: TGTGCCAGCAGCTTAGCTCCAGCGGACCCACCCTACGAGCAGTACTTC; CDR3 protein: CASSLAPADPPYEQYF
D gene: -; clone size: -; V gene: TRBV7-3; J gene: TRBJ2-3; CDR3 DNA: TGTGCCAGCAGTTTTCACGGACAGAACACAGATACGCAGTATTTT; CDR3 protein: CASSFHGQNTDTQYF
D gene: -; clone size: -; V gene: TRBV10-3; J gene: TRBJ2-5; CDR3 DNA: TGTGCCATCAGTGAGTCGAGGCAGAAAGGGACCCAGTACTTC; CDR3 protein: CAISESRQKGTQYF
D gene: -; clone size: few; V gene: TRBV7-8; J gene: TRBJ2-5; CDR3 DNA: TGTGCCAGCAGCAGGGGACGGAATCAAGAGACCCAGTACTTC; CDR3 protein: CASSRGRNQETQYF
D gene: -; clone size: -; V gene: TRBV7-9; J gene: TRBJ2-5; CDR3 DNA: TGTGCCAGCAGCTTACACAGTGCCCAAGAGACCCAGTACTTC; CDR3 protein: CASSLHSAQETQYF
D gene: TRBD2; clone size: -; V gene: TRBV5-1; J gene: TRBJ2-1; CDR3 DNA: TGCGCCAGCAGCTTGGATGGGACTAGCGGTAATGAGCAGTTCTTC; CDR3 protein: CASSLDGTSGNEQFF
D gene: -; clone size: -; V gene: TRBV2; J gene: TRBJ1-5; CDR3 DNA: TGTGCCAGCAGTGAACAGGGCCTGGGCAATCAGCCCCAGCATTTT; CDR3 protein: CASSEQGLGNQPQHF